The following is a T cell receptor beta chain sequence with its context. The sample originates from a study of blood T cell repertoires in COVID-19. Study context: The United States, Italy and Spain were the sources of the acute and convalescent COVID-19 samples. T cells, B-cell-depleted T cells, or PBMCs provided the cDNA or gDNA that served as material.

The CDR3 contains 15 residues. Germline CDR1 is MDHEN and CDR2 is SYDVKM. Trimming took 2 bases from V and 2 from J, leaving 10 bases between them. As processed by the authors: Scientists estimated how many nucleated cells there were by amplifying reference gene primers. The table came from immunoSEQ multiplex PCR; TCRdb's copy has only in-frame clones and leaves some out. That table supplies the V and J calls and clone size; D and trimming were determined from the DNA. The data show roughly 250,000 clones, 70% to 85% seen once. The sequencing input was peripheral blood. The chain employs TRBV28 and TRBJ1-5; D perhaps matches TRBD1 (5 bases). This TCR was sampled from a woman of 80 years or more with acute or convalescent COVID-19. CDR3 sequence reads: CASSLPQVGNQPQHF. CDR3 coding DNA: TGTGCCAGCAGTTTACCACAGGTGGGCAATCAGCCCCAGCATTTT.